The 5 T cell receptor beta chains below were found in one sample sequenced in a study of blood T cell repertoires in COVID-19. Sequencing used immunoSEQ multiplex PCR; TCRdb keeps in-frame clones, though not all of them. The sample lists 85,000 to 100,000 clones; 72% were seen once. Material: peripheral blood. The receptors were sampled from a woman aged 55-70 years in a cohort sampled during active or convalescent COVID-19.

The chain joins TRBV11-2 to TRBJ2-1; 12 bases are shared with TRBD2. The CDR3 is 14 amino acids. The germline gives CDR1 SGHAT, CDR2 FQNNGV. Trimming took 4 bases from V and 10 from J; bases not matched to a gene: 5. The CDR3 spells CASSSTSGGLEQFF. In nucleotides, the CDR3 is TGTGCCAGCAGCTCGACTAGCGGGGGCCTCGAGCAGTTCTTC.

This clone was counted many times. V usage is TRBV27 and J usage is TRBJ1-2, with 7 bases that match TRBD1. The CDR3 sequence is 13 residues long. Germline loops: CDR1 MNHEY, CDR2 SMNVEV (reference sequence). J lost 8 bases, V lost 5 bases, and 8 bases had no gene match. The CDR3 here is CASSQTTGIGYTF. DNA of the CDR3: TGTGCCAGCAGTCAGACGACAGGGATCGGCTACACCTTC.

V usage is TRBV5-6 and J usage is TRBJ1-6; no reliable D call. From germline, CDR1 is SGHDT and CDR2 YYEEEE. Deletions cut 5 bases from V and 7 bases from J, with 19 bases between. The length of the CDR3 is 16 residues. The CDR3 here is CASSRSSLRLNSPLHF. DNA for the CDR3: TGTGCCAGCAGTAGGAGCTCCCTTCGACTAAATTCACCCCTCCACTTT.

This clone was detected only a few times. This rearrangement joins TRBV6-5 to TRBJ1-2, with D possibly TRBD1 on 5 matching bases. The V end lost 2 bases, the J end lost 4 bases, and 8 bases lay between the germline ends. The CDR3 length is 13 residues. Looked up from germline, CDR1 is MNHEY and CDR2 is SVGAGI. As DNA, the CDR3 is TGTGCCAGCAGTTACCACAGGAGCTATGGCTACACCTTC. It encodes CASSYHRSYGYTF.

The chain is built from TRBV2 and TRBJ2-1; D remains unclear. CDR1 SNHLY and CDR2 FYNNEI come from the germline V gene. Trimming left V 7 bases short and J 7 bases short, with 5 bases between. CDR3 length: 10 residues. CDR3: CASNLNEQFF. Written as DNA, the CDR3 is TGTGCCAGCAACTTGAATGAGCAGTTCTTC.